Presented here are 27 T cell receptor beta chains from one specimen sequenced in a study of identical twins. MiXCR, run by TCRdb on the 5' RACE reads, gives a single entry per CDR3 protein. The sample has over 200,000 distinct CDR3 sequences; 10% to 13% are singletons. The sequenced sample was memory T cells sorted from blood. The receptors originated from a man aged 50 to 59 in good health.

This clonotype was counted ten times or more. The chain has TRBV2 and TRBJ2-3; D is unresolved. V was clipped by 8 bases and J by 6 bases, with 6 bases between them. The germline V gene has CDR1 SNHLY and CDR2 FYNNEI. The CDR3 loop spans 10 amino acids. The CDR3 here is CASLADTQYF. As DNA, the CDR3 is TGTGCCAGCCTCGCGGATACGCAGTATTTT.

The genes are TRBV15 and TRBJ2-5; maybe TRBD1 (6 bases). The germline V gene has CDR1 LNHNV and CDR2 YYDKDF (reference sequence). Trimming shortened V by 1 base and J by 5 bases, and 11 bases separated the two germline ends. The CDR3 is made up of 14 amino acids. CDR3 DNA: TGTGCCACCAGCAGAGCGGCAGGGGTGGAGACCCAGTACTTC. This encodes CATSRAAGVETQYF. Drawing the rest from reference TRBV15 and TRBJ2-5, the complete variable domain is DAMVIQNPRYQVTQFGKPVTLSCSQTLNHNVMYWYQQKSSQAPKLLFHYYDKDFNNEADTPDNFQSRRPNTSFCFLDIRSPGLGDTAMYLCATSRAAGVETQYFGPGTRLLVL.

This clonotype was picked up many times. The chain recombines TRBV12-3 or TRBV12-4 with TRBJ2-2; 13 positions match TRBD2. This CDR3 comprises 16 residues. Trimming cost V 4 bases and J 8 bases; bases outside gene matches: 7. CDR3 nucleotide sequence: TGTGCCAGCAGTTCCACTAGCGGGGGGGCTTCGGGGGAGCTGTTTTTT. Its protein product is CASSSTSGGASGELFF.

There are many counts of this clonotype. This chain joins TRBV7-8 and TRBJ1-4; TRBD1 aligns across 7 bases. CDR3 length: 16 amino acids. Trimming took 2 bases from V and 4 from J; bases not matched to a gene: 7. CDR1 SGHVS and CDR2 FQNEAQ come from the germline V gene. For the CDR3, the DNA is TGTGCCAGCAGCTTACACGGGACAGACCGTAATGAAAAACTGTTTTTT. The encoded protein is CASSLHGTDRNEKLFF.

The chain employs TRBV5-1 and TRBJ2-2, with 7 bases aligning to TRBD2. CDR3 size: 15 residues. Germline trimming cut 1 base from V and 4 bases from J; bases unmatched to any gene: 4. In germline, CDR1 is SGHRS, CDR2 YFSETQ. The CDR3 is CASSLYGGSTGELFF. CDR3 DNA sequence: TGCGCCAGCAGCTTGTACGGGGGGAGCACCGGGGAGCTGTTTTTT.

This clonotype was recorded at least ten times. The CDR3: CASSLVSGTSGTLAKNIQYF. CDR3 sequence (DNA): TGTGCCAGCAGCTTGGTTTCCGGGACTAGCGGGACACTAGCCAAAAACATTCAGTACTTC. This chain uses TRBV5-4 with TRBJ2-4, with 13 nucleotides matching TRBD2. Trimming at V came to 0 bases and at J to 0 bases, leaving 9 bases not matched to a gene. The CDR3 is made up of 20 amino acids. In germline, CDR1 is SGHNT, CDR2 YYREEE (reference sequence).

The CDR3 protein is CAISEGRGRSEQYF. The DNA for the CDR3 is TGTGCCATCAGTGAGGGCAGGGGCCGCAGCGAGCAGTACTTC. The rearrangement uses TRBV10-3 and TRBJ2-7; perhaps TRBD1 as D (6 bases). Trimming removed 2 bases at V and 6 bases at J, with 14 bases between. The germline V gene encodes CDR1 ENHRY and CDR2 SYGVKD. The CDR3 is 14 residues long.

The chain links TRBV10-3 to TRBJ2-3, with TRBD2 matching 8 bases. J was trimmed by 7 bases and V by 6 bases; bases with no gene match: 9. The CDR3 loop spans 14 amino acids. The germline gives CDR1 ENHRY, CDR2 SYGVKD. CDR3 sequence (DNA): TGTGCCATCAGCGTCCTAGCGGGTCGGAATACGCAGTATTTT. Amino acid sequence: CAISVLAGRNTQYF.

This clonotype was seen ten or more times. The chain carries TRBV20-1 and TRBJ2-7; no clear D gene. The CDR3 contains 11 residues. The V gene's germline CDR1 is DFQATT and CDR2 SNEGSKA (reference sequence). Deletions cut 2 bases from V and 5 bases from J, with 7 bases between. CDR3 DNA sequence: TGCAGTGCTAGACACCGCCACGAGCAGTACTTC. It specifies CSARHRHEQYF.

This clonotype was seen ten or more times. CDR3 sequence: CASSQAGGTEAFF. The CDR3 bases are TGTGCCAGCAGCCAAGCAGGGGGCACTGAAGCTTTCTTT. The genes are TRBV3-1 and TRBJ1-1; TRBD1 matches 7 bases. CDR1 is LGHDT and CDR2 is YNNKEL in the germline V gene (reference sequence). CDR3 length: 13 amino acids. The junction had 0 bases not matched to a gene; V was cut back by 1 base and J by 4 bases.

The chain employs TRBV5-6 and TRBJ2-6; D is unresolved. Germline V gene sequence: CDR1 SGHDT, CDR2 YYEEEE. V shed 3 bases and J shed 0 bases, with 4 bases lying between them. The CDR3 runs to 14 residues. The CDR3 DNA follows: TGTGCCAGCAGCTACGGCTCTGGGGCCAACGTCCTGACTTTC. Its translation is CASSYGSGANVLTF.

Many counts were recorded for this clonotype. The chain recombines TRBV27 with TRBJ2-3; 8 nucleotides match TRBD1. In germline, CDR1 is MNHEY, CDR2 SMNVEV (reference sequence). V lost 6 bases, J lost 3 bases, and 8 bases stayed unmatched. This CDR3 has 15 residues. The CDR3 spells CASSHGQGLTDTQYF. CDR3 in DNA: TGTGCCAGCAGCCATGGACAGGGCCTTACAGATACGCAGTATTTT.

V usage is TRBV5-1 and J usage is TRBJ2-7; D might be TRBD1 or TRBD2, each matching 5 bases. The germline gives CDR1 SGHRS, CDR2 YFSETQ. The CDR3 totals 14 residues. The ends were cut back, 0 bases at V and 3 bases at J, with 10 bases in the middle. This CDR3 is CASSLGGNNYEQYF. The DNA of the CDR3 is TGCGCCAGCAGCTTGGGGGGGAATAACTACGAGCAGTACTTC.

This chain uses TRBV10-3 with TRBJ2-7; D possibly corresponds to TRBD1 (6 bases). V lost 8 bases and J 1 base, leaving 9 bases between the germline ends. The germline CDR1 and CDR2 sequences are ENHRY and SYGVKD. This CDR3 comprises 12 residues. This chain's CDR3 is CAIRDISYEQYF. CDR3 bases: TGTGCCATCCGGGACATTTCCTACGAGCAGTACTTC.

This clonotype showed up just a few times. This chain connects TRBV6-2 or TRBV6-3 to TRBJ2-2, with 8 bases that match TRBD1. Germline V gene lookup returns CDR1 MNHEY and CDR2 SVGEGT. V trimming: 8 bases; J trimming: 8 bases; junction bases outside the gene matches: 13. This CDR3 contains 15 residues. DNA of the CDR3: TGTGCCAGCGGATACACAGGGGGAGGAGTAGGGGAGCTGTTTTTT. Translated, it gives CASGYTGGGVGELFF.

In its sample, this clonotype was seen a few times. The CDR3 protein is CASSLAGLAGAYF. CDR3 in DNA: TGTGCCAGCAGCTTAGCGGGTCTAGCGGGAGCATACTTC. This chain uses TRBV7-2 with TRBJ2-7; 10 nucleotides agree with TRBD2. The V and J ends lost 0 bases and 13 bases, in that order; junction bases with no gene match: 6. Germline V gene sequence: CDR1 SGHTA, CDR2 FQGNSA. The CDR3 runs 13 residues.

This clonotype has at least ten counts. The chain joins TRBV12-3 or TRBV12-4 to TRBJ2-3, with 7 positions matching TRBD1. J was trimmed by 2 bases and V by 5 bases; bases with no gene match: 10. The CDR3 is 16 amino acids. CDR3 amino acids: CASSNPPGQITDTQYF. The DNA for the CDR3 is TGTGCCAGCAGTAACCCACCGGGACAGATCACAGATACGCAGTATTTT.

This clonotype was seen ten or more times. This chain links TRBV20-1 with TRBJ2-1; D is ambiguous. Trimming stripped 5 bases from V and 3 bases from J, with 11 bases between. The germline gives CDR1 DFQATT, CDR2 SNEGSKA (reference sequence). This CDR3 comprises 13 residues. The CDR3 DNA reads TGCAGTGCTCGCCGCGACAACTACAATGAGCAGTTCTTC. Protein product: CSARRDNYNEQFF.

This clonotype was seen more than once but under ten times. This rearrangement joins TRBV4-3 to TRBJ2-6, with D perhaps TRBD2 (5 bases). Per germline, CDR1 LGHNA and CDR2 YSLEER. With 0 bases removed from V and 4 bases from J, the gap between germline ends came to 10 bases. This CDR3 is 16 amino acids long. The chain's CDR3 is CASSQDLAGGANVLTF. The CDR3 DNA reads TGCGCCAGCAGCCAAGATCTCGCGGGCGGGGCCAACGTCCTGACTTTC.

The chain recombines TRBV19 with TRBJ2-7, with 7 bases aligning to TRBD1. The CDR3 is made up of 15 amino acids. The V and J ends lost 3 bases and 3 bases, in that order; junction bases with no gene match: 8. Germline lookup yields CDR1 LNHDA and CDR2 SQIVND (reference sequence). The CDR3 protein is CASSISRDSYYEQYF. The CDR3 DNA reads TGTGCCAGTAGTATTAGCCGGGACAGTTACTACGAGCAGTACTTC.

As DNA, the CDR3 is TGTGCCAGCAGCTGGCCAGGGCAGGGCTCCTACGAGCAGTACTTC. It yields the protein CASSWPGQGSYEQYF. V is TRBV7-9 and J is TRBJ2-7; D may be TRBD1 (5 bases). The V and J ends lost 4 bases and 0 bases respectively, with 13 bases between them. This CDR3 contains 15 residues. Looked up from germline, CDR1 is SEHNR and CDR2 is FQNEAQ (reference sequence).

This clonotype has at least ten counts. The chain is built from TRBV2 and TRBJ2-7; tentatively, D is TRBD1 or TRBD2 (5 bases each). The germline gives CDR1 SNHLY, CDR2 FYNNEI. The germline V and J ends were trimmed by 4 bases and 7 bases, with 23 bases remaining between them. This CDR3 region has 16 residues. DNA for the CDR3: TGTGCCAGCAGTGGGGGCCGGGGCAGTGGGCCTTTGGAGCAGTACTTC. Translating it yields CASSGGRGSGPLEQYF.

This clonotype was detected ten times or more. The V and J genes are TRBV11-2 and TRBJ2-1, with 7 bases aligning to TRBD2. The trim removed 6 bases at V and 2 bases at J, leaving 13 bases unmatched. From germline, CDR1 is SGHAT and CDR2 FQNNGV. This CDR3 spans 17 amino acids. The CDR3 bases are TGTGCCAGCAGACCGAATATGGGACTAACGACCTACAATGAGCAGTTCTTC. It codes for CASRPNMGLTTYNEQFF.

This clonotype was recorded a few times. V is TRBV3-1 and J is TRBJ2-5, with 8 nucleotides matching TRBD2. V shed 0 bases and J 4 bases; nucleotides not matched to a gene: 7. Germline-derived CDR1 and CDR2 are LGHDT and YNNKEL (reference sequence). The CDR3 is made up of 16 amino acids. CDR3 nucleotides: TGTGCCAGCAGCCAAGATATACGAAGCGGGAGAGAGACCCAGTACTTC. It encodes CASSQDIRSGRETQYF.

Only a few counts were recorded for this clonotype. The chain carries TRBV3-1 and TRBJ1-4; TRBD1 is a possible D gene (6 bases). CDR1 is LGHDT, CDR2 YNNKEL, per germline (reference sequence). This CDR3 has 15 residues. Trimming removed 1 base from V and 6 bases from J, with 12 bases in between. Here the CDR3 reads CASSQAGGLYEKLFF. The CDR3 bases are TGTGCCAGCAGCCAAGCGGGGGGGCTTTATGAAAAACTGTTTTTT.

The table lists this clonotype with a few counts. This chain connects TRBV28 to TRBJ2-5; D unresolved. The CDR3 sequence is 13 residues long. The V gene's germline CDR1 is MDHEN and CDR2 SYDVKM. The V gene lost 3 bases and the J gene lost 6 bases, with 11 bases spanning the gap. In DNA form, the CDR3 reads TGTGCCAGCAGTTTCGTGGGAACAAAGACCCAGTACTTC. It encodes CASSFVGTKTQYF. Supplemented by reference TRBV28 and TRBJ2-5, the full variable domain reads DVKVTQSSRYLVKRTGEKVFLECVQDMDHENMFWYRQDPGLGLRLIYFSYDVKMKEKGDIPEGYSVSREKKERFSLILESASTNQTSMYLCASSFVGTKTQYFGPGTRLLVL.

In its sample, this clonotype was seen many times. The chain employs TRBV5-6 and TRBJ2-3; a weak D match, TRBD1 (6 bases). CDR3 length equals 16 residues. The V and J ends lost 3 bases and 4 bases respectively, with 18 bases between them. In germline, CDR1 is SGHDT, CDR2 YYEEEE. DNA of the CDR3: TGTGCCAGCAGCTGGGAGACAGGTTCGCGGGCAGATACGCAGTATTTT. Encoded protein: CASSWETGSRADTQYF.